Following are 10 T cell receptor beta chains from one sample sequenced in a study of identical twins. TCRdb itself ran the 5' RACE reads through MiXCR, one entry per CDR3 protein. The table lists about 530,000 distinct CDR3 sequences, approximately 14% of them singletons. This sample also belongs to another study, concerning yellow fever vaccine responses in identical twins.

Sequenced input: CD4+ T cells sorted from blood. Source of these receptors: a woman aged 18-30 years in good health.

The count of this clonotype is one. The CDR3 sequence: CASSQGQGLDEQFF. As DNA, the CDR3 is TGCGCCAGCAGTCAGGGACAGGGGCTCGATGAGCAGTTCTTC. This chain uses TRBV5-1 with TRBJ2-1; 10 bases line up with TRBD1. Trimming cost V 5 bases and J 8 bases; bases outside gene matches: 7. This CDR3 contains 14 residues. CDR1 SGHRS and CDR2 YFSETQ come from the germline V gene.

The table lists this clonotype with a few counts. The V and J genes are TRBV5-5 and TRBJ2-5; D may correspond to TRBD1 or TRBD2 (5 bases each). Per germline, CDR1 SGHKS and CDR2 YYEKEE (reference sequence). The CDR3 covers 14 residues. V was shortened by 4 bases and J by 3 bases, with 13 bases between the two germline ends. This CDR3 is CASSLTRGKETQYF. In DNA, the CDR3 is TGTGCCAGCAGCCTGACGAGGGGCAAAGAGACCCAGTACTTC.

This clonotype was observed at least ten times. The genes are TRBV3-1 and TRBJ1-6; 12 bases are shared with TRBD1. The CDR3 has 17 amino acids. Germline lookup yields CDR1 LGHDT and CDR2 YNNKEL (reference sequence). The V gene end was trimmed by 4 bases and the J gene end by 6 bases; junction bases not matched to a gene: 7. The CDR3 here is CASSPGTGGASNSPLHF. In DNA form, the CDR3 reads TGTGCCAGCAGCCCCGGGACAGGGGGCGCGAGTAATTCACCCCTCCACTTT.

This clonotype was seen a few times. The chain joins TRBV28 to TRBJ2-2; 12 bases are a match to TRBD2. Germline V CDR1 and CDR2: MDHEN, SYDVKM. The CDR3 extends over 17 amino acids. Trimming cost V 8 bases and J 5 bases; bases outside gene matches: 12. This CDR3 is CASGGSSGRAGTGELFF. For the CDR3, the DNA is TGTGCCAGCGGAGGTTCTAGCGGGAGGGCCGGGACCGGGGAGCTGTTTTTT. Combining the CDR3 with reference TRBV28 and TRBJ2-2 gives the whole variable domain DVKVTQSSRYLVKRTGEKVFLECVQDMDHENMFWYRQDPGLGLRLIYFSYDVKMKEKGDIPEGYSVSREKKERFSLILESASTNQTSMYLCASGGSSGRAGTGELFFGEGSRLTVL.

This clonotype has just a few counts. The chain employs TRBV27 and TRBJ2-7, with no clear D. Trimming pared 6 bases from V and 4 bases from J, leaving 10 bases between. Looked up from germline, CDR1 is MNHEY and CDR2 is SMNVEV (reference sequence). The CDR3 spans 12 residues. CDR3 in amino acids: CASRDRAYEQYV. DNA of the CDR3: TGTGCCAGCAGGGACCGAGCTTACGAGCAGTACGTC.

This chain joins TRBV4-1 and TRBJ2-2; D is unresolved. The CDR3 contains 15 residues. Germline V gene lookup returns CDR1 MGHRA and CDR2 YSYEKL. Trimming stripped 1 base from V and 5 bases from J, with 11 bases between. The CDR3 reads CASSQVRAETGELFF. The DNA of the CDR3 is TGCGCCAGCAGCCAAGTCCGGGCGGAAACCGGGGAGCTGTTTTTT.

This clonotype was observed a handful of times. This CDR3 reads CASKHRENTEAFF. Written as DNA, the CDR3 is TGTGCCAGCAAACACAGGGAGAACACTGAAGCTTTCTTT. The chain carries TRBV6-1 and TRBJ1-1; a possible D gene is TRBD1 (6 bases). V dropped 7 bases and J dropped 1 base, with 10 bases sitting between them. CDR3 size: 13 residues. Germline V lookup: CDR1 MNHNS, CDR2 SASEGT.

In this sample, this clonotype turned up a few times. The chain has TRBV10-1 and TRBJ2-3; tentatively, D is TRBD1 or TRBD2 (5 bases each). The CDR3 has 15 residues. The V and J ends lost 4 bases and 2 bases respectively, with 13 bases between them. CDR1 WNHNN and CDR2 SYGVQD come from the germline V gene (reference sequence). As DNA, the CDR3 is TGCGCCAGCAGTGTCGAGGGGACGAACACAGATACGCAGTATTTT. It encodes CASSVEGTNTDTQYF.

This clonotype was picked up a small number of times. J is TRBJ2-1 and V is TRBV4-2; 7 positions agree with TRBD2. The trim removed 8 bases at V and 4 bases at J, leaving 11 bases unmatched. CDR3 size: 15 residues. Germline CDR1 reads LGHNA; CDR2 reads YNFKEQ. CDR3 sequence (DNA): TGTGCCAGCCAAAGCAGCGGGACTCCATACAATGAGCAGTTCTTC. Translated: CASQSSGTPYNEQFF.

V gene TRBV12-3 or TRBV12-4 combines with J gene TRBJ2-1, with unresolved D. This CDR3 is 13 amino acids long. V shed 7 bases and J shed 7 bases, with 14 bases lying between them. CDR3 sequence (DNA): TGTGCCAGCACAACCCCGGGTAAAAATGAGCAGTTCTTC. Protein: CASTTPGKNEQFF.